This TCR beta chain emerged from a study of CD8+ T cells in alopecia areata. Study in general: Treated patients were given oral tofacitinib, which was dosed at 5 to 10 mg twice daily. A 6-month off-drug phase came after tofacitinib, which had lasted 6 to 18 months. Study outcomes and limitations: An increase in clonality over normal scalp was evident in lesional scalp, especially alopecia totalis/universalis.

The germline V gene has CDR1 SGHVS and CDR2 FNYEAQ. The CDR3 has 14 amino acids. V lost 7 bases to trimming and J lost 5 bases; unmatched junction nucleotides: 10. From alopecia areata patients, lesional scalp punch biopsies and peripheral blood were collected. As for this clone: Its antigen is still unknown.

Extracted RNA was reverse transcribed, and the resulting cDNA served as sequencing template. Libraries were prepared by immunoSEQ multiplex PCR; TCRdb keeps only in-frame clonotypes and omits some of them. The sample includes 150,000 or so clones, about 46% of them seen just once. The sample consisted of CD8+ T cells sorted from blood, taken at week 0. This receptor was identified in a human donor with alopecia areata. This rearrangement joins TRBV7-6 to TRBJ2-7; 8 bases match TRBD2. The CDR3 bases are TGTGCCAGCACCCGGGGGGGTCCCAGGAACGAGCAGTACTTC. It yields the protein CASTRGGPRNEQYF.